What follows is one TCR beta chain and its context. No antigen is known for it. Data came from immunoSEQ multiplex PCR; TCRdb stores just in-frame clones and leaves some out. The table includes some 140,000 clones, around 90% detected once. This CDR3 has 16 amino acids. V dropped 1 base and J dropped 0 bases, with 13 bases sitting between them. Germline V gene sequence: CDR1 LGHNA, CDR2 YNFKEQ. The data derive from a study of T cell responses to AZD1222 COVID-19 vaccine. Study results and limitations: Repertoire sampling occurred only after the peak T cell response. Reports say nearly half of spike-specific TCRs go after unmutated variant regions.

The chain carries TRBV4-2 and TRBJ2-7; D call uncertain. This material consisted of peripheral blood, taken 28 days after the second AZD1222 dose. This clonotype originated in an adult who received the AZD1222 COVID-19 vaccine. This chain's CDR3 is CASSQVIPVSSYEQYF. The DNA of the CDR3 is TGTGCCAGCAGCCAAGTGATCCCGGTCAGCTCCTACGAGCAGTACTTC.